The 18 T cell receptor beta chains presented below share a single source sample, sequenced in a study of cytomegalovirus exposure and HLA in healthy donors. The primer mix had 60 Vbeta and 13 Jbeta primers. This table comes from immunoSEQ multiplex PCR, and its TCRdb copy is limited to in-frame clones, with some not included. The repertoire has about 140,000 clones, 73% of them found once; the top ten carry over 1%. Sample: PBMCs. The origin of the receptors is a woman in her 40s in good health and CMV-seronegative.

This clone has just a few counts. V is TRBV29-1 and J is TRBJ2-5; tentatively, D is TRBD2 (7 bases). Germline V gives CDR1 SQVTM, CDR2 ANQGSEA. The germline V and J ends were trimmed by 7 bases and 1 base, with 10 bases remaining between them. This CDR3 region has 12 residues. Written as DNA, the CDR3 is TGCAGCGGTGGGGGGGCCCAAGAGACCCAGTACTTC. Its protein product is CSGGGAQETQYF.

The chain combines TRBV4-2 with TRBJ2-2; perhaps TRBD1 as D (6 bases). CDR1 and CDR2 (germline): LGHNA, YNFKEQ. Trimming left V 4 bases short and J 3 bases short, with 18 bases between. This CDR3 comprises 17 residues. This CDR3 is CASSRNVQGADTGELFF. DNA for the CDR3: TGTGCCAGCAGCCGGAACGTACAGGGTGCTGACACCGGGGAGCTGTTTTTT.

This clone has just a few counts. V usage is TRBV28 and J usage is TRBJ1-5; D call uncertain. This CDR3 is built from 13 residues. CDR1 is MDHEN and CDR2 is SYDVKM in the germline V gene. Trimming took off 2 bases at V and 7 bases at J, with 9 bases between the two ends. The CDR3 sequence is CASSLIGSQPQHF. CDR3 nucleotide sequence: TGTGCCAGCAGTTTAATTGGGAGCCAGCCCCAGCATTTT.

The gene calls are TRBV2 and TRBJ2-5; a weak D match, TRBD2 (6 bases). Trimming took 8 bases from V and 1 from J, leaving 23 bases between them. The germline CDR1 and CDR2 sequences are SNHLY and FYNNEI. The CDR3 loop spans 17 amino acids. The CDR3 coding sequence is TGTGCCAGCCTCTTCCGCAGCGTACTAGCCCCCCAAGAGACCCAGTACTTC. Translation: CASLFRSVLAPQETQYF.

The V call is TRBV7-2, the J call TRBJ2-6; D gene unclear. This CDR3 spans 16 amino acids. Per germline, CDR1 SGHTA and CDR2 FQGNSA. Trimming took 5 bases from V and 0 from J, leaving 11 bases between them. The CDR3 DNA sequence: TGTGCCAGCAGCATTTTGACTGGCTCTGGGGCCAACGTCCTGACTTTC. Protein sequence: CASSILTGSGANVLTF.

This clone was picked up a small number of times. The rearrangement joins TRBV15 to TRBJ1-2; D remains unclear. V was pared by 0 bases and J by 6 bases, with 8 bases between. Per germline, CDR1 LNHNV and CDR2 YYDKDF (reference sequence). The CDR3 is 13 residues long. In DNA form, the CDR3 reads TGTGCCACCAGCAGAGATCCCCGGGATGGCTACACCTTC. Protein: CATSRDPRDGYTF.

This rearrangement joins TRBV5-6 to TRBJ1-5; 9 bases fit TRBD1. Germline CDR1 is SGHDT and CDR2 is YYEEEE. The CDR3 loop spans 16 amino acids. J gave up 7 bases and V 3 bases, and 11 bases lay outside the gene matches. The CDR3 coding sequence is TGTGCCAGCAGCTATTCCGGGACAGGGAACGGGCAGCCCCAGCATTTT. This encodes CASSYSGTGNGQPQHF.

This chain uses TRBV10-3 with TRBJ2-5, with 14 bases matching TRBD2. This CDR3 contains 15 residues. CDR1 and CDR2 from the germline V gene are ENHRY and SYGVKD. The trim removed 10 bases at V and 5 bases at J, leaving 9 bases unmatched. In DNA, the CDR3 is TGTGCCAGTAGACTAGCGGGGGGGCCGTGGGAGACCCAGTACTTC. Translation: CASRLAGGPWETQYF.

J is TRBJ2-3 and V is TRBV9, with 8 nucleotides matching TRBD1. J lost 3 bases, V lost 5 bases, and 8 bases had no gene match. Germline CDR1 is SGDLS and CDR2 is YYNGEE. The CDR3 covers 15 residues. In DNA, the CDR3 is TGTGCCAGCAGTAGTTCAGGGGGCTTGACAGATACGCAGTATTTT. Residues: CASSSSGGLTDTQYF.

CDR3 sequence reads: CASSLTPGRGRETQYF. DNA for the CDR3: TGTGCCAGCAGCTTAACCCCCGGACGAGGGAGGGAGACCCAGTACTTC. V and J are TRBV7-2 and TRBJ2-5; possible D gene TRBD2, 6 bases. The V end lost 2 bases, the J end lost 5 bases, and 18 bases lay between the germline ends. This CDR3 is built from 16 residues. Germline CDR1 and CDR2: SGHTA and FQGNSA.

The rearrangement links TRBV5-8 to TRBJ1-3; D unclear. The CDR3 is 15 amino acids. Germline V gene lookup returns CDR1 SGHTS and CDR2 YDEGEE. Trimming stripped 0 bases from V and 0 bases from J, with 7 bases between. The CDR3 DNA is TGTGCCAGCAGCTTGGGCGGTAACTCTGGAAACACCATATATTTT. Translation: CASSLGGNSGNTIYF. Using reference TRBV5-8 and TRBJ1-3 for the parts outside the CDR3, the full variable domain is EAGVTQSPTHLIKTRGQQATLRCSPISGHTSVYWYQQALGLGLQFLLWYDEGEERNRGNFPPRFSGRQFPNYSSELNVNALELEDSALYLCASSLGGNSGNTIYFGEGSWLTVV.

The chain combines TRBV5-1 with TRBJ2-2; D perhaps matches TRBD2 (7 bases). CDR3 size: 17 residues. Germline V gene lookup returns CDR1 SGHRS and CDR2 YFSETQ. V was pared by 0 bases and J by 1 base, with 13 bases between. The CDR3 is CASSLAAGAQNTGELFF. CDR3 in DNA: TGCGCCAGCAGCTTGGCTGCGGGGGCACAGAACACCGGGGAGCTGTTTTTT.

The chain joins TRBV27 to TRBJ1-5; TRBD1 agrees at 8 bases. CDR1 is MNHEY, CDR2 SMNVEV, per germline (reference sequence). The V gene end was trimmed by 5 bases and the J gene end by 6 bases; junction bases not matched to a gene: 9. The CDR3 covers 15 residues. For the CDR3, the DNA is TGTGCCAGCAGTCCGGAGACAGGGGCGGTTCAGCCCCAGCATTTT. Its protein is CASSPETGAVQPQHF.

The chain carries TRBV5-6 and TRBJ1-6; D is possibly TRBD1 (6 bases). Germline CDR1 is SGHDT and CDR2 is YYEEEE. This CDR3 is built from 16 residues. V was pared by 2 bases and J by 13 bases, with 22 bases between. CDR3 sequence reads: CASSLGDITGEVPLHF. CDR3 in DNA: TGTGCCAGCAGCTTAGGGGACATAACAGGCGAGGTTCCCCTCCACTTT. The entire variable domain, with the rest obtained from reference TRBV5-6 and TRBJ1-6, is as follows: DAGVTQSPTHLIKTRGQQVTLRCSPKSGHDTVSWYQQALGQGPQFIFQYYEEEERQRGNFPDRFSGHQFPNYSSELNVNALLLGDSALYLCASSLGDITGEVPLHFGNGTRLTVT.

The rearrangement links TRBV5-5 to TRBJ1-2; D uncertain. Trimming shortened V by 0 bases and J by 2 bases, and 5 bases separated the two germline ends. Per the germline V gene, CDR1 is SGHKS and CDR2 is YYEKEE (reference sequence). The CDR3 has 13 amino acids. CDR3: CASSLARNYGYTF. In nucleotides, the CDR3 is TGTGCCAGCAGCTTGGCGAGGAACTATGGCTACACCTTC. The full variable domain, completed using reference TRBV5-5 and TRBJ1-2, is DAGVTQSPTHLIKTRGQQVTLRCSPISGHKSVSWYQQVLGQGPQFIFQYYEKEERGRGNFPDRFSARQFPNYSSELNVNALLLGDSALYLCASSLARNYGYTFGSGTRLTVV.

This rearrangement joins TRBV25-1 to TRBJ2-7, with 10 positions matching TRBD1. This CDR3 has 15 residues. Germline CDR1 and CDR2: MGHDK and SYGVNS. V shed 5 bases and J 2 bases; nucleotides not matched to a gene: 6. The CDR3 DNA sequence: TGTGCCAGCAGTTTTTCAGGGACAGGGGCCTACGAGCAGTACTTC. Its protein is CASSFSGTGAYEQYF.

The chain joins TRBV6-4 to TRBJ2-2; 11 bases align to TRBD2. The trim removed 6 bases at V and 3 bases at J, leaving 6 bases unmatched. Germline CDR1 reads MRHNA; CDR2 reads SNTAGT. This CDR3 is 16 amino acids long. The CDR3 sequence: CASSQTSGVYTGELFF. CDR3 in DNA: TGTGCCAGCAGCCAGACTAGCGGGGTTTACACCGGGGAGCTGTTTTTT.

The CDR3 reads CASSPNAGAREQYV. The CDR3 region has the DNA TGTGCCAGCAGTCCAAACGCGGGGGCTCGTGAGCAGTACGTC. The J gene is TRBJ2-7, the V gene TRBV28; D possibly corresponds to TRBD2 (7 bases). The CDR3 totals 14 residues. Germline CDR1 MDHEN, CDR2 SYDVKM. V was trimmed by 5 bases and J by 7 bases, leaving 18 bases between them.